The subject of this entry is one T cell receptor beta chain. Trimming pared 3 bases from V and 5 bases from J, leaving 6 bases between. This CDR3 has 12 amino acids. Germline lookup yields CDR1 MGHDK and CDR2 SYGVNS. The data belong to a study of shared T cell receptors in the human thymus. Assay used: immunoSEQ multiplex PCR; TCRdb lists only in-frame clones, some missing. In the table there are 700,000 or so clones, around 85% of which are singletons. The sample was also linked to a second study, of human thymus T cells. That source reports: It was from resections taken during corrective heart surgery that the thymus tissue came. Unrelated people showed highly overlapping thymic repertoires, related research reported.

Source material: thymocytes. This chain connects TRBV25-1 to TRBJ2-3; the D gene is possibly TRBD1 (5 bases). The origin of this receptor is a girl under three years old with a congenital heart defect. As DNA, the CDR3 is TGTGCCAGCAGTGACGACAGAGATACGCAGTATTTT. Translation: CASSDDRDTQYF.